This passage covers 28 T cell receptor beta chains from one sample sequenced in a study of identical twins. One entry per CDR3 protein results from TCRdb running MiXCR on the 5' RACE reads. The sample consists of approximately 190,000 distinct CDR3 sequences, roughly 15% of them appearing once. These data were also filed under a second study, of T cells expressing NK-cell markers.

Sequenced material: CD8+ T cells sorted from blood. These receptor sequences come from a woman under 30 in good health.

The CDR3 reads CAISPGLIGTQYF. The CDR3 nucleotides read TGTGCCATCAGCCCCGGGCTCATCGGTACGCAGTATTTT. The chain is built from TRBV10-3 and TRBJ2-3; D unresolved. CDR3 length equals 13 residues. The V gene lost 6 bases and the J gene lost 8 bases, with 15 bases spanning the gap. Germline V lookup: CDR1 ENHRY, CDR2 SYGVKD.

This clonotype has only one observation. V gene TRBV28 combines with J gene TRBJ2-4; tentatively, D is TRBD1 (5 bases). This CDR3 is built from 14 residues. The V and J ends lost 5 bases and 2 bases respectively, with 10 bases between them. Germline V gene sequence: CDR1 MDHEN, CDR2 SYDVKM. The CDR3 loop is CASSPSGTKNIQYF. The CDR3 DNA sequence: TGTGCCAGCAGTCCGTCAGGGACCAAAAACATTCAGTACTTC. Complete variable domain (other parts from reference TRBV28 and TRBJ2-4): DVKVTQSSRYLVKRTGEKVFLECVQDMDHENMFWYRQDPGLGLRLIYFSYDVKMKEKGDIPEGYSVSREKKERFSLILESASTNQTSMYLCASSPSGTKNIQYFGAGTRLSVL.

This rearrangement joins TRBV12-3 or TRBV12-4 to TRBJ1-2; 12 nucleotides match TRBD1. CDR3 length equals 18 residues. The V gene end was trimmed by 4 bases and the J gene end by 7 bases; junction bases not matched to a gene: 16. In DNA, the CDR3 is TGTGCCAGCAGTTCACCCGGGCCGGGACAGGGGGCGAAACTTGGCTACACCTTC. Its protein is CASSSPGPGQGAKLGYTF.

J is TRBJ2-1 and V is TRBV4-2; TRBD2 matches at 11 bases. The V gene end was trimmed by 1 base and the J gene end by 6 bases; junction bases not matched to a gene: 8. The CDR3 length is 17 residues. Looked up from germline, CDR1 is LGHNA and CDR2 is YNFKEQ. The CDR3 sequence is CASSQALAGGSANEQFF. CDR3 sequence (DNA): TGTGCCAGCAGCCAAGCTCTAGCGGGGGGCTCGGCCAATGAGCAGTTCTTC.

This clonotype showed up just a few times. The V call is TRBV19, the J call TRBJ2-3; D ambiguous. The germline V gene encodes CDR1 LNHDA and CDR2 SQIVND (reference sequence). This CDR3 has 12 amino acids. V was shortened by 1 base and J by 8 bases, with 7 bases between the two germline ends. CDR3 region: CASSIGDLTQYF. CDR3 DNA sequence: TGTGCCAGTAGTATAGGGGATCTTACGCAGTATTTT.

The table lists this clonotype with a few counts. The gene calls are TRBV12-3 or TRBV12-4 and TRBJ2-2, with D uncertain. The CDR3 has 10 residues. V lost 8 bases and J lost 7, with 5 bases in between. In DNA form, the CDR3 reads TGTGCCAGCGGAGTCGGGGAGCTGTTTTTT. It codes for CASGVGELFF.

The CDR3 nucleotides are TGTGCCAGCAGTTTAGGGCGGAGGTACTACGAGCAGTACTTC. Its protein product is CASSLGRRYYEQYF. The chain couples TRBV27 to TRBJ2-7; D is possibly TRBD2 (5 bases). The V and J ends lost 2 bases and 3 bases respectively, with 11 bases between them. The CDR3 totals 14 residues. The germline V gene encodes CDR1 MNHEY and CDR2 SMNVEV (reference sequence).

The J gene is TRBJ2-2, the V gene TRBV20-1; 7 nucleotides match TRBD1. In germline, CDR1 is DFQATT, CDR2 SNEGSKA (reference sequence). The J segment lost 4 bases and the V segment lost 2 bases, leaving 4 bases of the junction unmatched. The CDR3 is 14 amino acids. DNA of the CDR3: TGCAGTGCTAGATACAGGGGCGGCACCGGGGAGCTGTTTTTT. This translates into CSARYRGGTGELFF.

The J gene is TRBJ2-5, the V gene TRBV12-3 or TRBV12-4; D is unclear. V lost 0 bases and J 4 bases, leaving 12 bases between the germline ends. The CDR3 has 15 residues. The CDR3 DNA follows: TGTGCCAGCAGTTTAGCGACGGGCCTGGGAGAGACCCAGTACTTC. Its translation is CASSLATGLGETQYF.

The chain recombines TRBV11-2 with TRBJ2-7; 8 nucleotides agree with TRBD2. Germline CDR1 SGHAT, CDR2 FQNNGV. V lost 3 bases, J lost 1 base, and 5 bases stayed unmatched. The CDR3 loop spans 15 amino acids. CDR3 loop: CASSFASGPSYEQYF. As DNA, the CDR3 is TGTGCCAGCAGCTTCGCTAGCGGGCCGTCCTACGAGCAGTACTTC.

This clonotype was counted only a few times. The chain carries TRBV14 and TRBJ2-7; D perhaps matches TRBD1 (6 bases). The length of the CDR3 is 14 residues. Looked up from germline, CDR1 is SGHDN and CDR2 is FVKESK. Trimming took 4 bases from V and 5 from J, leaving 15 bases between them. The CDR3 DNA is TGTGCCAGCAGCCCACTGGGGACAACCGACGAGCAGTACTTC. It translates to CASSPLGTTDEQYF. The complete variable domain, with remaining parts taken from reference TRBV14 and TRBJ2-7, reads EAGVTQFPSHSVIEKGQTVTLRCDPISGHDNLYWYRRVMGKEIKFLLHFVKESKQDESGMPNNRFLAERTGGTYSTLKVQPAELEDSGVYFCASSPLGTTDEQYFGPGTRLTVT.

This clonotype was seen a handful of times. This chain links TRBV10-3 with TRBJ1-6, with 7 positions matching TRBD1. The CDR3 totals 16 residues. V gave up 4 bases and J gave up 2 bases; unmatched junction bases: 5. Germline assignment: CDR1 ENHRY and CDR2 SYGVKD. CDR3 nucleotides: TGTGCCATCAGTGGGAACAGGGGAACCTATAATTCACCCCTCCACTTT. The encoded protein is CAISGNRGTYNSPLHF.

The chain couples TRBV12-3 or TRBV12-4 to TRBJ1-2; D unresolved. Trimming stripped 3 bases from V and 4 bases from J, with 6 bases between. This CDR3 contains 12 residues. The chain's CDR3 is CASSFDLYGYTF. CDR3 nucleotide sequence: TGTGCCAGCAGTTTTGACCTCTATGGCTACACCTTC.

This clonotype was detected ten times or more. This chain joins TRBV20-1 and TRBJ2-5, with TRBD2 matching over 7 bases. Germline values: CDR1 DFQATT, CDR2 SNEGSKA (reference sequence). This CDR3 has 13 amino acids. The J segment lost 2 bases and the V segment lost 6 bases, leaving 6 bases of the junction unmatched. CDR3 protein: CSAGGIRQETQYF. Here the CDR3 DNA reads TGCAGTGCCGGGGGGATCCGGCAAGAGACCCAGTACTTC.

This clonotype has at least ten counts. The chain uses TRBV6-2 or TRBV6-3 and TRBJ1-2; D is ambiguous. This CDR3 comprises 14 residues. The germline gives CDR1 MNHEY, CDR2 SVGEGT. V lost 7 bases and J 5 bases, leaving 17 bases between the germline ends. The CDR3 region has the DNA TGTGCCAGCACCCCCGGCGTAGTGGGATATGGCTACACCTTC. It specifies CASTPGVVGYGYTF.

In this sample, this clonotype turned up many times. The chain links TRBV5-1 to TRBJ2-1, with D hard to call. Germline values: CDR1 SGHRS, CDR2 YFSETQ. V lost 4 bases and J lost 12, with 11 bases in between. The CDR3 runs to 11 residues. CDR3 DNA: TGCGCCAGCAGCCACCTCACCCGGCAGTTCTTC. It yields the protein CASSHLTRQFF.

The genes are TRBV7-2 and TRBJ2-1; a possible D gene is TRBD2 (6 bases). The V gene lost 11 bases and the J gene lost 7 bases, with 18 bases spanning the gap. The CDR3 covers 13 residues. CDR1 is SGHTA and CDR2 is FQGNSA in the germline V gene. CDR3 DNA: TGTGCCGTGAGGGACTCCTTCTTAAATGAGCAGTTCTTC. This gives the protein CAVRDSFLNEQFF.

This clonotype showed up just a few times. V is TRBV5-1 and J is TRBJ1-2; weak D call: TRBD1 (5 bases). This CDR3 is built from 12 residues. V lost 3 bases to trimming and J lost 7 bases, with 10 bases between them. Germline CDR1 is SGHRS and CDR2 is YFSETQ. CDR3 in DNA: TGCGCCAGCAGCTCGGAGGGGATTGGCTACACCTTC. Amino acids: CASSSEGIGYTF. The full variable domain, rest sourced from reference TRBV5-1 and TRBJ1-2, is KAGVTQTPRYLIKTRGQQVTLSCSPISGHRSVSWYQQTPGQGLQFLFEYFSETQRNKGNFPGRFSGRQFSNSRSEMNVSTLELGDSALYLCASSSEGIGYTFGSGTRLTVV.

V and J are TRBV12-3 or TRBV12-4 and TRBJ2-1; the D call may be TRBD1 or TRBD2 (5 bases each). This CDR3 comprises 11 residues. V lost 3 bases to trimming and J lost 9 bases, with 6 bases between them. The CDR3 region is CASSLGTEQFF. The CDR3, as DNA: TGTGCCAGCAGTTTGGGGACTGAGCAGTTCTTC.

The V call is TRBV12-5, the J call TRBJ1-2; TRBD1 aligns across 9 bases. The CDR3 runs 17 residues. V dropped 0 bases and J dropped 3; count of bases not matched to a gene: 8. Germline lookup yields CDR1 LGHNT and CDR2 FRNRAP. The CDR3 spells CASGLVEYRGPHYGYTF. CDR3 bases: TGTGCTAGTGGTTTGGTTGAATACAGGGGGCCCCACTATGGCTACACCTTC.

The chain carries TRBV7-2 and TRBJ2-3, with TRBD2 matching over 10 bases. Germline assignment: CDR1 SGHTA and CDR2 FQGNSA. The CDR3 has 16 residues. V lost 3 bases to trimming and J lost 5 bases; unmatched junction nucleotides: 8. DNA for the CDR3: TGTGCCAGCAGCTTCCCCCTAGCGGGAGTAGAAGATACGCAGTATTTT. It yields the protein CASSFPLAGVEDTQYF. Variable domain in full (rest from reference TRBV7-2 and TRBJ2-3): GAGVSQSPSNKVTEKGKDVELRCDPISGHTALYWYRQSLGQGLEFLIYFQGNSAPDKSGLPSDRFSAERTGGSVSTLTIQRTQQEDSAVYLCASSFPLAGVEDTQYFGPGTRLTVL.

The chain links TRBV29-1 to TRBJ2-1; either TRBD1 or TRBD2 may supply D (5 bases each). The V end lost 6 bases, the J end lost 8 bases, and 23 bases lay between the germline ends. Germline V gene sequence: CDR1 SQVTM, CDR2 ANQGSEA. The CDR3 loop spans 15 amino acids. The CDR3 is CSVRLMASVGDEQFF. The CDR3 nucleotides read TGCAGCGTGCGTTTGATGGCCTCAGTGGGGGATGAGCAGTTCTTC.

This clonotype was detected only a few times. The genes are TRBV2 and TRBJ2-1; no firm D call. The CDR3 has 10 residues. Trimming stripped 6 bases from V and 9 bases from J, with 6 bases between. Germline values: CDR1 SNHLY, CDR2 FYNNEI. The CDR3 sequence: CASSRSEQFF. For the CDR3, the DNA is TGTGCCAGCAGCCGCTCTGAGCAGTTCTTC.

This rearrangement joins TRBV29-1 to TRBJ2-1, with D hard to call. Germline lookup yields CDR1 SQVTM and CDR2 ANQGSEA. The CDR3 length is 10 residues. V lost 6 bases and J 9 bases, leaving 9 bases between the germline ends. As DNA, the CDR3 is TGCAGCGTGGAGTACCTTGAGCAGTTCTTC. This translates into CSVEYLEQFF.

This chain joins TRBV19 and TRBJ2-3; D possibly matches TRBD1 or TRBD2 (5 bases each). CDR1 and CDR2 (germline): LNHDA, SQIVND (reference sequence). Trimming stripped 7 bases from V and 3 bases from J, with 14 bases between. The CDR3 is 14 residues long. The CDR3 DNA reads TGTGCCAGTACCACGGGGCAGGGAACAGATACGCAGTATTTT. This translates into CASTTGQGTDTQYF. Based on the CDR3 plus reference TRBV19 and TRBJ2-3, the full variable domain is DGGITQSPKYLFRKEGQNVTLSCEQNLNHDAMYWYRQDPGQGLRLIYYSQIVNDFQKGDIAEGYSVSREKKESFPLTVTSAQKNPTAFYLCASTTGQGTDTQYFGPGTRLTVL.

The rearrangement joins TRBV5-1 to TRBJ1-1; the D is unclear. This CDR3 spans 16 amino acids. Germline values: CDR1 SGHRS, CDR2 YFSETQ. Trimming cost V 0 bases and J 0 bases, with 12 bases left between them. The CDR3 reads CASSLVTGVLNTEAFF. The CDR3 coding sequence is TGCGCCAGCAGCTTGGTTACTGGGGTCCTGAACACTGAAGCTTTCTTT. Drawing the rest from reference TRBV5-1 and TRBJ1-1, the complete variable domain is KAGVTQTPRYLIKTRGQQVTLSCSPISGHRSVSWYQQTPGQGLQFLFEYFSETQRNKGNFPGRFSGRQFSNSRSEMNVSTLELGDSALYLCASSLVTGVLNTEAFFGQGTRLTVV.

The chain couples TRBV5-6 to TRBJ2-7, with 7 bases matching TRBD1. Germline lookup yields CDR1 SGHDT and CDR2 YYEEEE. The ends lost 5 bases at V and 4 bases at J; junction bases unmatched: 6. This CDR3 is built from 13 residues. For the CDR3, the DNA is TGTGCCAGCAGTTTTGACAGGGAGTACGAGCAGTACTTC. Amino acid sequence: CASSFDREYEQYF. Full variable domain (remainder filled in from reference TRBV5-6 and TRBJ2-7): DAGVTQSPTHLIKTRGQQVTLRCSPKSGHDTVSWYQQALGQGPQFIFQYYEEEERQRGNFPDRFSGHQFPNYSSELNVNALLLGDSALYLCASSFDREYEQYFGPGTRLTVT.

This clonotype was seen more than once but under ten times. The chain couples TRBV19 to TRBJ2-2; D might be TRBD1 (5 bases). The V and J ends lost 9 bases and 6 bases respectively, with 17 bases between them. The CDR3 is 14 residues long. The germline gives CDR1 LNHDA, CDR2 SQIVND (reference sequence). The CDR3 DNA reads as TGTGCCAGCAGTCAGGGCCGTGGGTCCGGGGAGCTGTTTTTT. Its protein is CASSQGRGSGELFF.